The 10 T cell receptor beta chains below all came from one sample that was sequenced in a study of liver allograft versus peripheral blood T cells. Study-level background: The authors compared T cell receptor repertoires in transplanted livers with those in the peripheral blood of recipients.

TCRdb re-derived calls from the reads in MiXCR, one entry per CDR3 protein. The table lists thousands of distinct CDR3 sequences, less than 20% of them singletons. The source of these receptors is a human patient who had a liver transplant. The graft donor may have given rise to some T cells.

In this sample, this clonotype turned up many times. The rearrangement joins TRBV6-2 or TRBV6-3 to TRBJ2-7; 7 bases fit TRBD2. The germline CDR1 and CDR2 sequences are MNHEY and SVGEGT. CDR3 size: 15 residues. V shed 10 bases and J 1 base; nucleotides not matched to a gene: 13. Here the CDR3 DNA reads TGTGCCATCTCCCTAGGGGCGGGAGCTTCCTACGAGCAGTACTTC. Its translation is CAISLGAGASYEQYF.

V usage is TRBV6-2 or TRBV6-3 and J usage is TRBJ2-7; D may be TRBD1 or TRBD2 (6 bases each). In germline, CDR1 is MNHEY, CDR2 SVGEGT. Trimming shortened V by 0 bases and J by 5 bases, and 11 bases separated the two germline ends. The CDR3 sequence is 14 residues long. DNA for the CDR3: TGTGCCAGCAGTTACTCGAGAGGGGGGAACGAGCAGTACTTC. Protein product: CASSYSRGGNEQYF.

The table lists this clonotype with many counts. V and J are TRBV28 and TRBJ1-1, with TRBD1 identical over 8 bases. Germline CDR1 MDHEN, CDR2 SYDVKM. The CDR3 has 16 amino acids. The V gene end was trimmed by 5 bases and the J gene end by 4 bases; junction bases not matched to a gene: 12. The CDR3 DNA sequence: TGTGCCAGCAGTGTACTATCAGGGGGCGCAGGCACTGAAGCTTTCTTT. Protein product: CASSVLSGGAGTEAFF.

Here the CDR3 DNA reads TGTGCCAGCAGGATAGAGGGGCTCACTGAAGCTTTCTTT. Its protein is CASRIEGLTEAFF. The chain links TRBV6-1 to TRBJ1-1, with a tentative D call TRBD1 (5 bases). Trimming removed 6 bases from V and 4 bases from J, with 12 bases in between. The CDR3 contains 13 residues. Looked up from germline, CDR1 is MNHNS and CDR2 is SASEGT.

J is TRBJ2-7 and V is TRBV30, with D perhaps assigned TRBD1 or TRBD2 (6 bases each). Germline CDR1 and CDR2: GTSNPN and SVGIG (reference sequence). Trimming stripped 5 bases from V and 0 bases from J, with 11 bases between. The CDR3 sequence is 13 residues long. DNA for the CDR3: TGTGCCTGGGAGGGGGAGGACTCCTACGAGCAGTACTTC. It yields the protein CAWEGEDSYEQYF. The complete variable domain, with remaining parts taken from reference TRBV30 and TRBJ2-7, reads SQTIHQWPATLVQPVGSPLSLECTVEGTSNPNLYWYRQAAGRGLQLLFYSVGIGQISSEVPQNLSASRPQDRQFILSSKKLLLSDSGFYLCAWEGEDSYEQYFGPGTRLTVT.

There are a few counts of this clonotype. The chain recombines TRBV10-3 with TRBJ1-1; D perhaps matches TRBD1 (5 bases). Germline V gene sequence: CDR1 ENHRY, CDR2 SYGVKD. This CDR3 is 15 amino acids long. Trimming left V 0 bases short and J 5 bases short, with 13 bases between. The CDR3 region has the DNA TGTGCCATCAGTGAGTCCCCGGACGAGGGGACTGAAGCTTTCTTT. It encodes CAISESPDEGTEAFF.

In its sample, this clonotype was seen many times. The gene calls are TRBV27 and TRBJ2-1; D is undetermined. CDR3 length: 13 residues. Deletions cut 2 bases from V and 5 bases from J, with 7 bases between. The V gene's germline CDR1 is MNHEY and CDR2 SMNVEV (reference sequence). CDR3 sequence reads: CASSLAAHNEQFF. The CDR3 nucleotides read TGTGCCAGCAGTTTAGCCGCCCACAATGAGCAGTTCTTC.

This clonotype was counted between two and nine times. V usage is TRBV5-4 and J usage is TRBJ1-1; D might be TRBD1 (5 bases). The CDR3 contains 14 residues. Trimming took off 0 bases at V and 3 bases at J, with 9 bases between the two ends. Germline CDR1 SGHNT, CDR2 YYREEE (reference sequence). CDR3 region: CASSLGGVDTEAFF. CDR3 nucleotides: TGTGCCAGCAGCTTGGGGGGGGTCGACACTGAAGCTTTCTTT.

This clonotype is labeled large. The chain has TRBV12-3 or TRBV12-4 and TRBJ1-4, with D possibly being TRBD1 (5 bases). The ends were cut back, 5 bases at V and 5 bases at J, with 18 bases in the middle. The CDR3 extends over 16 amino acids. The CDR3 loop reads CASSPELGPGNEKLFF. The CDR3 DNA reads as TGTGCCAGCAGTCCGGAACTGGGGCCGGGGAATGAAAAACTGTTTTTT.

This chain uses TRBV27 with TRBJ1-4; D is unclear. V was shortened by 6 bases and J by 0 bases, with 8 bases between the two germline ends. CDR3 size: 14 residues. The germline V gene encodes CDR1 MNHEY and CDR2 SMNVEV (reference sequence). The CDR3 sequence is CASSSGSTNEKLFF. The CDR3 bases are TGTGCCAGCAGCTCAGGATCAACTAATGAAAAACTGTTTTTT.